Listed below are T cell receptor beta chains from one sample, sequenced in a study of blood T cell repertoires in COVID-19. TCRdb's copy holds only in-frame clones and misses some; the assay was immunoSEQ multiplex PCR. This table holds 320,000 or so clones, roughly 84% found once. The specimen was PBMCs or T cells enriched from blood (not recorded which). These receptors came from a woman in her 30s who had recovered from COVID-19. Both conserved end residues are part of each CDR3.

cdr3_aa	j_call	v_call
CAWKARGNTGELFF	TRBJ2-2	TRBV30
CASSLIRQSPYGYTF	TRBJ1-2	TRBV5-1
CSASGPGGHNEQFF	TRBJ2-1	TRBV20-1
CASSWGRGRLNTEAFF	TRBJ1-1	TRBV27
CASSPKWARVFYEQYF	TRBJ2-7	TRBV14
CASSSTTGWGYGYTF	TRBJ1-2	TRBV11-3
CAISEYSSNQPQHF	TRBJ1-5	TRBV10-3
CASSTTFGRTDTQYF	TRBJ2-3	TRBV6-5
CASSSTLTSGRKDF	TRBJ2-3	TRBV7-6
CASSPERQGGTEAFF	TRBJ1-1	TRBV18
CTSSQDLNLAGPITSSSYNEQFF	TRBJ2-1	TRBV1
CASSRDSMNTEAFF	TRBJ1-1	TRBV7-2
CASSLYTGRGYTF	TRBJ1-2	TRBV27
CASREGQGAGGNQPQHF	TRBJ1-5	TRBV2
CASSRDRRYEQYF	TRBJ2-7	TRBV7-2